Only one count was recorded for the clone carrying this TCR beta chain. Its antigen is currently unknown. These data are taken from a study of shared clonotypes between healthy human individuals. Study results and caveats: Roughly 5% was the fraction of naive CD4 clonotypes found shared across several donors. Unshared clonotypes carried lower generation probabilities than those common to all four donors.

Looked up from germline, CDR1 is SEHNR and CDR2 is FQNEAQ (reference sequence). The CDR3 runs 16 residues. Deletions cut 3 bases from V and 0 bases from J, with 12 bases between. The assay was immunoSEQ multiplex PCR, and TCRdb's table has in-frame clones only and misses some. The data contain about 1.5 million clones, about 98% of them singletons. The origin of this receptor is a man between 25 and 39 years old in good health. The sequenced sample consisted of naive CD4+ T cells sorted from blood. As for subset: CD45RA+ positively selected. The rearrangement uses TRBV7-9 and TRBJ1-5; D possibly corresponds to TRBD1 (6 bases). CDR3 nucleotide sequence: TGTGCCAGCAGCTTCGGACAGCTTAATAGCAATCAGCCCCAGCATTTT. This gives the protein CASSFGQLNSNQPQHF.